These T cell receptor beta chains were read from a single sample in a study of blood T cell repertoires in COVID-19. TCRdb's table, derived via immunoSEQ multiplex PCR, lists solely in-frame clones and lacks some. The profile shows some 180,000 clones, roughly 76% of them singletons. Sample: peripheral blood. Source of these receptors: a woman aged 45-60 years with active or convalescent COVID-19. CDR3s include the opening cysteine and the closing phenylalanine or tryptophan. D genes are given only for firm matches. Only some rows state a clone size, as once, few, many or a class for expanded clones.

>TRBJ1-4|.|TRBV3-1/TRBV3-2|.
TGTGCCAGCAGCCAAGAGGCAGGGAAGGGTGAAAAACTGTTTTTT
CASSQEAGKGEKLFF
>TRBJ2-7|TRBD2|TRBV5-1|once
TGCGCCAGCGGCAGGACTAGCGGGACATACGAGCAGTACTTC
CASGRTSGTYEQYF
>TRBJ1-2|.|TRBV19|few
TGTGCCAGTGAACCCGCGGGGTCGGGACGAAGATGGTATGGCTACACCTTC
CASEPAGSGRRWYGYTF
>TRBJ1-4|.|TRBV25-1|.
TGTGCCAGCAGTGATTACGGAACGGGAGGGGAAAAACTGTTTTTT
CASSDYGTGGEKLFF
>TRBJ1-2|TRBD1|TRBV19|once
TGTGCCAGTACGGAGACAGGGGTCTATGGCTACACCTTC
CASTETGVYGYTF
>TRBJ1-2|TRBD1|TRBV19|few
TGTGCCGCAAGTCAGACAGGGGCCCTAGGCTACACCTTC
CAASQTGALGYTF
>TRBJ2-2|TRBD2|TRBV19|.
TGTGCCAGTACTAGACTAGCCTACACCGGGGAGCTGTTTTTT
CASTRLAYTGELFF
>TRBJ1-5|.|TRBV6-5|.
TGTGCCAGCAGTCGAGATTACAATCAGCCCCAGCATTTT
CASSRDYNQPQHF
>TRBJ1-5|.|TRBV7-2|.
TGTGCCAGCAGCGTTGACATCTATCAGCCCCAGCATTTT
CASSVDIYQPQHF
>TRBJ2-7|TRBD2|TRBV18|.
TGTGCCAGCTCACCACCGGGGGTAGCGGGAGGCTACGAGCAGTACTTC
CASSPPGVAGGYEQYF
>TRBJ1-2|.|TRBV5-1|.
TGCGCCAGCAGCCCCCCCACCGGCTATGGCTACACCTTC
CASSPPTGYGYTF
>TRBJ1-2|.|TRBV2|.
TGTGCCAGCAGGCCTGACAGTTTCTATGGCTACACCTTC
CASRPDSFYGYTF
>TRBJ1-1|.|TRBV29-1|.
TGCAGCGTTGCTCAGGGGCCCGAAGCTTTCTTT
CSVAQGPEAFF
>TRBJ1-5|.|TRBV19|once
TGTGCCAGTAGGACTCTTAATAGCAATCAGCCCCAGCATTTT
CASRTLNSNQPQHF
>TRBJ2-1|.|TRBV5-1|.
TGCGCCAGCAGCTTGGCTGTCTCCTACAATGAGCAGTTCTTC
CASSLAVSYNEQFF
>TRBJ1-1|.|TRBV7-3|few
TGTGCCAGCAGCTCCCAAATGAACACTGAAGCTTTCTTT
CASSSQMNTEAFF
>TRBJ1-1|.|TRBV2|few
TGTGCCAGCAGTGAAAGGGCCAAGGTAGGGGGGAACACTGAAGCTTTCTTT
CASSERAKVGGNTEAFF
>TRBJ2-1|.|TRBV2|.
TGTGCCAGCAGTCAAGGGGCCCAAGGTGAGCAGTTCTTC
CASSQGAQGEQFF
>TRBJ2-1|TRBD2|TRBV29-1|.
TGCAGCGTTTCTAGCGGGTTGTACAATGAGCAGTTCTTC
CSVSSGLYNEQFF
>TRBJ1-1|.|TRBV27|once
TGTGCCAGCAGTTTAAACTTCGCCCAGAACACTGAAGCTTTCTTT
CASSLNFAQNTEAFF
>TRBJ2-7|TRBD1|TRBV5-1|.
TGCGCCAGCAGCTTTGGGGACAGGGGCTACGAGCAGTACTTC
CASSFGDRGYEQYF
>TRBJ2-5|.|TRBV11-2|.
TGTGCCAGCAGCCCTGGGCAGACCCAGTACTTC
CASSPGQTQYF
>TRBJ1-2|.|TRBV30|.
TGTGCCTGGAGTGTAAGCCTCTATGGCTACACCTTC
CAWSVSLYGYTF
>TRBJ1-1|.|TRBV3-1/TRBV3-2|once
TGTGCCAGCAGCTTACTCGGGGCCTTGGGGGGAGAAGCTTTCTTT
CASSLLGALGGEAFF
>TRBJ1-6|.|TRBV7-2|.
TGTGCCAGCAGCTTAGGGGGGACACGGTATTCACCCCTCCACTTT
CASSLGGTRYSPLHF
>TRBJ1-5|.|TRBV2|.
TGTGCCAGCAGGGCGGGGCTGAGCAATCAGCCCCAGCATTTT
CASRAGLSNQPQHF
>TRBJ2-1|.|TRBV3-1/TRBV3-2|.
TGTGCCAGCAGCCACATACCGGGAACCTACTACAATGAGCAGTTCTTC
CASSHIPGTYYNEQFF
>TRBJ1-5|TRBD1|TRBV30|.
TGTGCCTGGGGGAGGACAGGCAGCAATCAGCCCCAGCATTTT
CAWGRTGSNQPQHF
>TRBJ2-7|.|TRBV30|.
TGTGCCTGGAGTCGAGGGGGTACAGGGCTCGAGCAGTACTTC
CAWSRGGTGLEQYF
>TRBJ2-1|TRBD2|TRBV5-1|few
TGCGCCAGCAGCCCGGATCCGCGGGAGCGACACAATGAGCAGTTCTTC
CASSPDPRERHNEQFF
>TRBJ1-1|.|TRBV27|few
TGTGCCAGCAGTTTGAGGCTCGGCACTGAAGCTTTCTTT
CASSLRLGTEAFF
>TRBJ2-3|.|TRBV4-3|.
TGCGCCAGCAGCCAAGAGCGGAGCGCAGATACGCAGTATTTT
CASSQERSADTQYF
>TRBJ2-1|TRBD1|TRBV7-2|.
TGTGCCAGCAGCTTCGACAGGGCTAACAATGAGCAGTTCTTC
CASSFDRANNEQFF
>TRBJ1-6|TRBD1|TRBV11-2|.
TGTGCCAGCAGCGACAGACGACAGGGGGGTTCACCCCTCCACTTT
CASSDRRQGGSPLHF
>TRBJ1-5|.|TRBV15|.
TGTGCCACCAGCAGCGCGGGGACGGGCGCCAATCAGCCCCAGCATTTT
CATSSAGTGANQPQHF
>TRBJ1-1|TRBD1|TRBV2|few
TGTGCCACCCTACCACAGGGGTTGGGGAACACTGAAGCTTTCTTT
CATLPQGLGNTEAFF
>TRBJ2-3|TRBD2|TRBV9|.
TGTGCCAGCAGCGTAGATCCAGCGGGAGGTCTGGATACGCAGTATTTT
CASSVDPAGGLDTQYF
>TRBJ1-5|.|TRBV19|.
TGTGCCAGTAGTATAGATCGGGGGGGTAATCAGCCCCAGCATTTT
CASSIDRGGNQPQHF
>TRBJ2-1|TRBD1|TRBV6-5|.
TGTGCCAGCATTTCCGGGACAGGGTACAGTGAGCAGTTCTTC
CASISGTGYSEQFF
>TRBJ2-1|.|TRBV7-2|.
TGTGCCAGCAGCCACCCCCGGAGGGAGCAGTTCTTC
CASSHPRREQFF
>TRBJ2-1|.|TRBV9|.
TGTGCCAGCAGCGCGGGACTGCTTCGTAGTGAGCAGTTCTTC
CASSAGLLRSEQFF
>TRBJ2-5|TRBD1|TRBV10-3|.
TGTGCCATCAGTGATGGACAGGGGGCCGAGACCCAGTACTTC
CAISDGQGAETQYF
>TRBJ2-3|.|TRBV10-3|few
TGTGCCATCAGTTTGGCTAGCAGAGATACGCAGTATTTT
CAISLASRDTQYF